A selection of T cell receptor beta chains follows, all from one sample in a study of identifying expanded T cells in peripheral blood. The repertoire was sequenced with immunoSEQ multiplex PCR; TCRdb's copy has only in-frame clones and lacks some. The sample lists about 100,000 clones, approximately 88% occurring once. The sample comprised blood. Every receptor here comes from a person aged 18-69 years in good health. Each CDR3 is given with its conserved first and last residue. A D gene is named only where the DNA matches it firmly. Some rows mark clone size as missing; the rest say once, few, many or name a class of expanded clone.

TRBJ1-1 . . TRBV18 CASSPKDEAFF TGTGCCAGCTCACCGAAAGATGAAGCTTTCTTT
TRBJ2-3 . . TRBV7-9 CASSLADSVPSTDTQYF TGTGCCAGCAGCTTAGCGGACTCAGTTCCATCCACAGATACGCAGTATTTT
TRBJ1-5 . . TRBV29-1 CSVMNRDQPQHF TGCAGCGTTATGAATCGGGATCAGCCCCAGCATTTT
TRBJ1-2 . . TRBV7-9 CASRPTTLDREDGYTF TGTGCCAGCAGACCGACCACCCTAGACCGAGAAGATGGCTACACCTTC
TRBJ1-3 . . TRBV19 CASSIGASGNTIYF TGTGCCAGTAGTATAGGAGCCTCTGGAAACACCATATATTTT
TRBJ2-5 . . TRBV6-5 CASSYGGAYSETQYF TGTGCCAGCAGTTACGGTGGGGCATATTCGGAGACCCAGTACTTC
TRBJ2-5 TRBD2 . TRBV30 CAWSALAGGLRGETQYF TGTGCCTGGAGTGCTCTAGCGGGGGGTCTTCGAGGAGAGACCCAGTACTTC
TRBJ2-3 . . TRBV7-9 CASSLGNWDTQYF TGTGCCAGCAGCTTAGGGAACTGGGATACGCAGTATTTT
TRBJ2-2 . . TRBV9 CASSVRDGSVHGELFF TGTGCCAGCAGCGTACGGGACGGATCGGTGCACGGGGAGCTGTTTTTT
TRBJ2-2 TRBD2 once TRBV30 CAWSPGTSVGELFF TGTGCCTGGAGCCCCGGGACTAGCGTCGGGGAGCTGTTTTTT
TRBJ1-2 TRBD1 . TRBV30 CAWIFGTGWNEDGYTF TGTGCCTGGATTTTCGGGACAGGGTGGAATGAAGATGGCTACACCTTC
TRBJ1-1 TRBD1 once TRBV7-6 CASSANTGGLNTEAFF TGTGCCAGCAGCGCAAACACAGGGGGGTTGAACACTGAAGCTTTCTTT
TRBJ1-2 . . TRBV15 CATSRSSKGYYGYTF TGTGCCACCAGTCGCTCATCCAAGGGTTACTATGGCTACACCTTC
TRBJ2-3 . . TRBV25-1 CASSEKGGLGRHTDTQYF TGTGCCAGCAGTGAAAAGGGGGGGCTAGGGCGGCACACAGATACGCAGTATTTT
TRBJ1-1 . . TRBV30 CAWDRQANTEAFF TGTGCCTGGGATCGACAGGCGAACACTGAAGCTTTCTTT
TRBJ2-7 TRBD1 . TRBV2 CASSTDRVRNEQYF TGTGCCAGCAGCACGGACAGGGTTCGCAACGAGCAGTACTTC
TRBJ2-7 . . TRBV9 CASSKEGDSYEQYF TGTGCCAGCAGCAAAGAAGGGGACTCCTACGAGCAGTACTTC